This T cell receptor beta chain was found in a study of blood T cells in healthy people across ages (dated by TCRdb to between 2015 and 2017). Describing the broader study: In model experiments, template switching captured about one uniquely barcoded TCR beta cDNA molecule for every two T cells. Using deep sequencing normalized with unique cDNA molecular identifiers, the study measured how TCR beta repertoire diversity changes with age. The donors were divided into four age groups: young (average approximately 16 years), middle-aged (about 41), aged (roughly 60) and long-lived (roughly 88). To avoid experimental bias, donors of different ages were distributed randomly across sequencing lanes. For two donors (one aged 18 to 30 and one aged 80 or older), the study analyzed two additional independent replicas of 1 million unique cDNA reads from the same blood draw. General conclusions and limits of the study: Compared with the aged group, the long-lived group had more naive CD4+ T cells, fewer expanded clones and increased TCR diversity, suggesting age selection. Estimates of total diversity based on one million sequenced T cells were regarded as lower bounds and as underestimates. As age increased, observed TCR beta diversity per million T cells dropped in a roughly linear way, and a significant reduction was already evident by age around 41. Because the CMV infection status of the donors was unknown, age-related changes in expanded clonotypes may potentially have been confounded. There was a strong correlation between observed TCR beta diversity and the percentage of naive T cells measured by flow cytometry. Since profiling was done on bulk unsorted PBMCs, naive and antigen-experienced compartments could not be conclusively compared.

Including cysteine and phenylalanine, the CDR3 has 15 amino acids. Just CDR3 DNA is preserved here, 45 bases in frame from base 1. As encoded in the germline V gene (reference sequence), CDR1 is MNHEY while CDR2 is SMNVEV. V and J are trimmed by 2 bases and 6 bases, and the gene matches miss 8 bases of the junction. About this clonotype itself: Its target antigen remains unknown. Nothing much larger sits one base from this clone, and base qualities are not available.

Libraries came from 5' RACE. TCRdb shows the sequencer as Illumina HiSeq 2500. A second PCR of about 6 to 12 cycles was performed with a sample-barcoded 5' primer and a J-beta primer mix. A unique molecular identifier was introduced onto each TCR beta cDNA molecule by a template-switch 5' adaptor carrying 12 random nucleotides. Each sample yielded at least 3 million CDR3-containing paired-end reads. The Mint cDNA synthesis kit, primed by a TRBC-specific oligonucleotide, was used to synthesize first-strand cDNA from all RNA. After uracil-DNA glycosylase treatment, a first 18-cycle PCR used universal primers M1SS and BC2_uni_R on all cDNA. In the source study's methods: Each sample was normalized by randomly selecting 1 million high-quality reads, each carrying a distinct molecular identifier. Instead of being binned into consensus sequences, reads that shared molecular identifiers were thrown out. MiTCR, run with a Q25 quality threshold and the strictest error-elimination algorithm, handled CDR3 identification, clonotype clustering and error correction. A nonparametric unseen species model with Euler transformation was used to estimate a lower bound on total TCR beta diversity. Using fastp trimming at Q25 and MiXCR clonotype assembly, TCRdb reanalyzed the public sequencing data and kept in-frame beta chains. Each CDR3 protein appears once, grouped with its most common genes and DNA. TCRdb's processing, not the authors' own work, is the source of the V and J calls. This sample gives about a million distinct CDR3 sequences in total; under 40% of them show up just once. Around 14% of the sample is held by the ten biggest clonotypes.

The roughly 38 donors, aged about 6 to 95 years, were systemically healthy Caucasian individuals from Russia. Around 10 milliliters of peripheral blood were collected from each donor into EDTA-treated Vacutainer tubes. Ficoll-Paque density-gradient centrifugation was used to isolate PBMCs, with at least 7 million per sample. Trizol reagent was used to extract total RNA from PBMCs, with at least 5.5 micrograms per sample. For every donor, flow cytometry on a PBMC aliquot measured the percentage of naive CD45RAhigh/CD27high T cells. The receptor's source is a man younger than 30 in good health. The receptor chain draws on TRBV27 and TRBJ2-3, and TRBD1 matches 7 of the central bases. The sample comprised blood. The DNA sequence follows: TGTGCCAGCAGTTTAGACGGGACAGTTGTGGATACGCAGTATTTT. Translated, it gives CASSLDGTVVDTQYF.